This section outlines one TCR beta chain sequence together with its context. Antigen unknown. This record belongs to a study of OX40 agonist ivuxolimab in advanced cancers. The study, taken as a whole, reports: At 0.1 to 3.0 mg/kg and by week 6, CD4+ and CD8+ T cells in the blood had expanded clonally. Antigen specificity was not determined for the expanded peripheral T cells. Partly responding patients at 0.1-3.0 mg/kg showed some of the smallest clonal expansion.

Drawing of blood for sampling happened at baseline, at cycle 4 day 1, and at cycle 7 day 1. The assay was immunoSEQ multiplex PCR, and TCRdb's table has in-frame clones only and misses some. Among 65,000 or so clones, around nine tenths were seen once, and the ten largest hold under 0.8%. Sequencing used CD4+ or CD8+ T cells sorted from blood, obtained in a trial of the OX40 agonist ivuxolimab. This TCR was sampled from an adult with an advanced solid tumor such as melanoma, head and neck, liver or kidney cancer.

CDR3 loop: CASSLFTDTQYF. The CDR3 coding sequence is TGTGCCAGCAGCTTATTCACAGATACGCAGTATTTT. This chain connects TRBV7-9 to TRBJ2-3; no clear D. V lost 2 bases and J 2 bases, leaving 2 bases between the germline ends. CDR1 is SEHNR, CDR2 FQNEAQ, per germline (reference sequence). The CDR3 contains 12 residues.